What follows are 17 T cell receptor beta chains derived from one specimen sequenced in a study of CD8 T cells in ankylosing spondylitis. TCRdb reprocessed the 5' RACE reads via MiXCR and lists one record per CDR3 protein. The data hold under 250,000 distinct CDR3 sequences, with 30% to 35% observed a single time. Sequenced sample: blood, either unsorted or a sorted T cell fraction (not recorded which). The receptor set was obtained from a male donor with ankylosing spondylitis or in good health (not recorded which).

Ten or more counts support this clonotype. The rearrangement links TRBV20-1 to TRBJ2-5; the match to TRBD1 covers 7 bases. The germline CDR1 and CDR2 sequences are DFQATT and SNEGSKA (reference sequence). V lost 6 bases, J lost 3 bases, and 4 bases stayed unmatched. This CDR3 contains 12 residues. CDR3 loop: CSATTGKETQYF. CDR3 nucleotides: TGCAGTGCAACGACAGGGAAAGAGACCCAGTACTTC.

This clonotype appeared many times. The chain has TRBV20-1 and TRBJ1-3; possible D gene TRBD1, 6 bases. The germline gives CDR1 DFQATT, CDR2 SNEGSKA (reference sequence). This CDR3 is built from 14 residues. Trimming took 0 bases from V and 8 from J, leaving 14 bases between them. The CDR3 reads CSARDLLSGDTIYF. The CDR3 DNA is TGCAGTGCTAGAGATCTTCTTTCAGGGGACACCATATATTTT.

The sample holds a few counts of this clonotype. This chain connects TRBV9 to TRBJ2-5; D might be TRBD1 (5 bases). The ends were cut back, 0 bases at V and 5 bases at J, with 17 bases in the middle. The CDR3 runs 16 residues. Germline assignment: CDR1 SGDLS and CDR2 YYNGEE. The CDR3 nucleotides read TGTGCCAGCAGCGTAGGCATGGGGCTATTCGAGGAGACCCAGTACTTC. Its translation: CASSVGMGLFEETQYF.

As DNA, the CDR3 is TGCAGTGCCAGGGCCCACCCTGGAAACACCATATATTTT. It is translated as CSARAHPGNTIYF. This rearrangement joins TRBV20-1 to TRBJ1-3; perhaps TRBD1 as D (5 bases). The CDR3 is 13 amino acids. Trimming took off 6 bases at V and 2 bases at J, with 11 bases between the two ends. Germline V gene lookup returns CDR1 DFQATT and CDR2 SNEGSKA (reference sequence).

The sample holds one count of this clonotype. The J gene is TRBJ2-7, the V gene TRBV10-3, with 11 bases fitting TRBD1. The CDR3 spans 14 residues. V lost 3 bases to trimming and J lost 4 bases; unmatched junction nucleotides: 2. Germline values: CDR1 ENHRY, CDR2 SYGVKD. The CDR3 bases are TGTGCCATCAGTGATTGGGACAGGGGGTACGAGCAGTACTTC. Its protein is CAISDWDRGYEQYF.

The chain recombines TRBV29-1 with TRBJ2-1, with TRBD1 matching over 10 bases. Germline CDR1 and CDR2: SQVTM and ANQGSEA. CDR3 length: 14 amino acids. After removal of 3 bases from V and 7 bases from J, the junction contained 6 bases not matched to a gene. The CDR3 sequence is CSVETGGGWNEQFF. CDR3 in DNA: TGCAGCGTTGAGACAGGGGGCGGCTGGAATGAGCAGTTCTTC.

The J gene is TRBJ2-6, the V gene TRBV28; D gene uncertain. The CDR3 runs to 14 residues. The V end lost 6 bases, the J end lost 0 bases, and 6 bases lay between the germline ends. The germline V gene has CDR1 MDHEN and CDR2 SYDVKM. The DNA of the CDR3 is TGTGCCAGCAGACAACACTCTGGGGCCAACGTCCTGACTTTC. Amino acids: CASRQHSGANVLTF.

This clonotype was seen more than once but under ten times. The chain uses TRBV20-1 and TRBJ1-4, with unresolved D. Germline V gene data show CDR1 as DFQATT and CDR2 as SNEGSKA (reference sequence). The CDR3 has 16 residues. Trimming shortened V by 0 bases and J by 8 bases, and 19 bases separated the two germline ends. The CDR3 region has the DNA TGCAGTGCTAGAGATCCGCAAGTCGGAGAAAACGAAAAACTGTTTTTT. Amino acid sequence: CSARDPQVGENEKLFF.

This clonotype was seen only a few times. The rearrangement links TRBV20-1 to TRBJ2-2; perhaps TRBD1 as D (6 bases). This CDR3 has 14 residues. The germline gives CDR1 DFQATT, CDR2 SNEGSKA (reference sequence). V was shortened by 8 bases and J by 8 bases, with 21 bases between the two germline ends. The CDR3 DNA reads as TGCAGTACCTACCCGGACCCCAGGGGTGGGGAGCTGTTTTTT. Translated, it gives CSTYPDPRGGELFF.

The chain recombines TRBV20-1 with TRBJ2-5, with a possible D match to TRBD2 (6 bases). V dropped 6 bases and J dropped 2 bases, with 13 bases sitting between them. CDR1 is DFQATT, CDR2 SNEGSKA, per germline (reference sequence). This CDR3 region has 13 residues. CDR3 residues: CSASRDGQETQYF. CDR3 nucleotide sequence: TGCAGTGCCTCGCGGGACGGTCAAGAGACCCAGTACTTC.

The rearrangement uses TRBV29-1 and TRBJ2-5; D gene unclear. This CDR3 is built from 13 residues. The germline V gene encodes CDR1 SQVTM and CDR2 ANQGSEA. Trimming removed 6 bases from V and 4 bases from J, with 15 bases in between. As DNA, the CDR3 is TGCAGCGTAGACCAGCGAGTCGGAGAGACCCAGTACTTC. It codes for CSVDQRVGETQYF.

In this sample, this clonotype turned up a few times. The chain carries TRBV20-1 and TRBJ1-1; the D is unclear. V was shortened by 1 base and J by 1 base, with 1 base between the two germline ends. The length of the CDR3 is 11 residues. The germline gives CDR1 DFQATT, CDR2 SNEGSKA (reference sequence). For the CDR3, the DNA is TGCAGTGCTAGAGGGAACACTGAAGCTTTCTTT. Residues: CSARGNTEAFF.

The chain employs TRBV5-5 and TRBJ2-7, with 7 nucleotides matching TRBD1. Germline V lookup: CDR1 SGHKS, CDR2 YYEKEE (reference sequence). The CDR3 extends over 15 amino acids. Trimming at V came to 3 bases and at J to 7 bases, leaving 13 bases not matched to a gene. In nucleotides, the CDR3 is TGTGCCAGCAGCTCCTCGGGGACAGCCAGCCCGGAGCAGTACTTC. This gives the protein CASSSSGTASPEQYF.

The DNA for the CDR3 is TGCAGTGCTAGTAACCCTCTGGGGGGGGACCAAGAGACCCAGTACTTC. Its protein is CSASNPLGGDQETQYF. The rearrangement joins TRBV20-1 to TRBJ2-5, with TRBD2 matching 7 bases. Looked up from germline, CDR1 is DFQATT and CDR2 is SNEGSKA (reference sequence). Germline trimming cut 3 bases from V and 0 bases from J; bases unmatched to any gene: 10. The CDR3 loop spans 16 amino acids.

This clonotype was counted between two and nine times. V gene TRBV6-1 combines with J gene TRBJ1-2; 7 bases are a match to TRBD1. Germline CDR1 MNHNS, CDR2 SASEGT. V lost 6 bases and J lost 5; bases outside the gene matches: 9. CDR3 length equals 14 residues. The CDR3 bases are TGTGCCAGCAGCGACCAGGACAGGCCTTATGGCTACACCTTC. It translates to CASSDQDRPYGYTF.

The chain carries TRBV20-1 and TRBJ2-1; 8 bases are shared with TRBD1. The CDR3 totals 14 residues. Looked up from germline, CDR1 is DFQATT and CDR2 is SNEGSKA (reference sequence). The CDR3 loop reads CTIAVGTGFNEQFF. The CDR3 DNA reads as TGCACTATCGCCGTCGGGACAGGCTTCAATGAGCAGTTCTTC.

This clonotype has only a few counts. The J gene is TRBJ1-5, the V gene TRBV20-1, with no clear D. Germline CDR1 reads DFQATT; CDR2 reads SNEGSKA (reference sequence). The CDR3 is made up of 13 amino acids. V was cut by 3 bases and J by 5 bases, with 11 bases left in between. The CDR3 region has the DNA TGCAGTGCTAGTGTCGGGAGTTATCAGCCCCAGCATTTT. Translated: CSASVGSYQPQHF.